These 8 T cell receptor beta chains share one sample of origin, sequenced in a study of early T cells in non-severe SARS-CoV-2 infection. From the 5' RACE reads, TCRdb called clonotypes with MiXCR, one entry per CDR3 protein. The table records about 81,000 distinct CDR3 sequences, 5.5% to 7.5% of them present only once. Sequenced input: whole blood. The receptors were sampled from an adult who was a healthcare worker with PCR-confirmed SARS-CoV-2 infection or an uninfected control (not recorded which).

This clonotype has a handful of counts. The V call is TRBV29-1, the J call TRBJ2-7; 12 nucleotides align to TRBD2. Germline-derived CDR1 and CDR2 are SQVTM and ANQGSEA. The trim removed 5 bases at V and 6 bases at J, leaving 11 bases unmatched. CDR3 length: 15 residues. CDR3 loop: CSVTVTSGRFGEQYF. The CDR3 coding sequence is TGCAGCGTTACCGTGACTAGCGGGAGATTTGGCGAGCAGTACTTC.

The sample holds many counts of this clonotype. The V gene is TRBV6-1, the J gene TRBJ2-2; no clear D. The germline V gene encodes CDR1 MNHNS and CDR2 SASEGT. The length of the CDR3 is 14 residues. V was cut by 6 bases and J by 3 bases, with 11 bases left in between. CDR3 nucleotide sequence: TGTGCCAGCAGCCGCGAGACATACACCGGGGAGCTGTTTTTT. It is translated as CASSRETYTGELFF.

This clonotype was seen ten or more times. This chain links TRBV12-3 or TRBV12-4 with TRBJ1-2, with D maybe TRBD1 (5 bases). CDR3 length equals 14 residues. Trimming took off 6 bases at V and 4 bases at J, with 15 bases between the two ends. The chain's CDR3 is CASRPAGLLYGYTF. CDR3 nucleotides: TGTGCCAGCAGGCCGGCGGGACTGCTCTATGGCTACACCTTC.

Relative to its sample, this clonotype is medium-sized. CDR3 coding DNA: TGTGCCAGCAGCTTAAGCCAACTAGAGACCCAGTACTTC. Translated: CASSLSQLETQYF. This chain uses TRBV7-2 with TRBJ2-5; D gene ambiguous. The germline gives CDR1 SGHTA, CDR2 FQGNSA. The length of the CDR3 is 13 residues. Trimming removed 2 bases at V and 4 bases at J, with 8 bases between.

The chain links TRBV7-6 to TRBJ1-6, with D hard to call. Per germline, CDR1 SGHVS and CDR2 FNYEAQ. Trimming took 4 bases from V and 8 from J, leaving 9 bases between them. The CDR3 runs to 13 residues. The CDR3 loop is CASSSGPDSPLHF. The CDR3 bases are TGTGCCAGCAGCTCAGGACCTGATTCACCCCTCCACTTT.

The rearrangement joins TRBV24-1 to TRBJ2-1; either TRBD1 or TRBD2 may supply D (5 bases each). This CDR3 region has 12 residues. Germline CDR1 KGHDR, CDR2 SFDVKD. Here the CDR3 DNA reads TGTCGGAAGGGGACGTCATACAATGAGCAGTTCTTC. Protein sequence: CRKGTSYNEQFF.

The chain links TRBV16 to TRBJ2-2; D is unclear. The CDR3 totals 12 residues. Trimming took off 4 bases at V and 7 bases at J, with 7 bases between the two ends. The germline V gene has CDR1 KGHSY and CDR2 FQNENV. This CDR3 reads CASSRSGGELFF. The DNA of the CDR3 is TGTGCCAGCAGCCGCTCCGGCGGGGAGCTGTTTTTT.

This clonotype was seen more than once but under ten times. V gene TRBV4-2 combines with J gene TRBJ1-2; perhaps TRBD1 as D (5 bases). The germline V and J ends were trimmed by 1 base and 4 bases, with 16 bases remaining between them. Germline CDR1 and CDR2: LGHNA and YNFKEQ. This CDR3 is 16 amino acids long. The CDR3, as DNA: TGTGCCAGCAGCCAAGGTCCGCCTTCAGGGTTCTATGGCTACACCTTC. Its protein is CASSQGPPSGFYGYTF.